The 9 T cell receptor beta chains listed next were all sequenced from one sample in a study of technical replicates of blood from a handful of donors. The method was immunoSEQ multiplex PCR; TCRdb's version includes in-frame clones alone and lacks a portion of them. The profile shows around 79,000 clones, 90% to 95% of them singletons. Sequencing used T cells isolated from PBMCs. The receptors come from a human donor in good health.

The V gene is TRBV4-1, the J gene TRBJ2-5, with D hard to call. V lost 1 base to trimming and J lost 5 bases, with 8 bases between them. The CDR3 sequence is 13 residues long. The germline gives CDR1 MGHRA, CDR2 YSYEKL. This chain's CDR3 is CASSQAVGETQYF. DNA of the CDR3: TGCGCCAGCAGCCAAGCCGTCGGGGAGACCCAGTACTTC.

DNA for the CDR3: TGTGCCAGCAGCCCGGGACTAGCCTACGAGCAGTACTTC. It translates to CASSPGLAYEQYF. The chain joins TRBV13 to TRBJ2-7, with 8 bases that match TRBD2. The CDR3 runs 13 residues. After removal of 5 bases from V and 2 bases from J, the junction contained 2 bases not matched to a gene. Germline V gene sequence: CDR1 PRHDT, CDR2 FYEKMQ (reference sequence).

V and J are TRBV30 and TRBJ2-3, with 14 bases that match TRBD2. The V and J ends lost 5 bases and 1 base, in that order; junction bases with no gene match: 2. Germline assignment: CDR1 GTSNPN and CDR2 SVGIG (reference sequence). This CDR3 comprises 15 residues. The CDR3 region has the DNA TGTGCCTGGGGGACTAGCGGGGGTCGCACAGATACGCAGTATTTT. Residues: CAWGTSGGRTDTQYF.

CDR3 region: CASSSNAILVTRVDEQFF. The CDR3, as DNA: TGCGCCAGCAGCTCCAATGCGATCCTAGTAACCAGAGTGGATGAGCAGTTCTTC. The chain carries TRBV5-1 and TRBJ2-1; no clear D gene. The CDR3 totals 18 residues. CDR1 SGHRS and CDR2 YFSETQ come from the germline V gene. Deletions cut 3 bases from V and 8 bases from J, with 27 bases between.

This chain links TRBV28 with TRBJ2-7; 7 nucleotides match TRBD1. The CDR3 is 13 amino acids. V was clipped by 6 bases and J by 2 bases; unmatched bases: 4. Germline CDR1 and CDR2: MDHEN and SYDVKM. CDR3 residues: CASRQRGPYEQYF. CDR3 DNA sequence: TGTGCCAGCAGACAGAGGGGGCCCTACGAGCAGTACTTC.

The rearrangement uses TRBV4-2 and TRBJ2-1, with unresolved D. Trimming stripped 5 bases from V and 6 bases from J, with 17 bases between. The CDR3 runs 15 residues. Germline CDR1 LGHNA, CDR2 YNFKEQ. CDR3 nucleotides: TGTGCCAGCAGCTCTGTGGCTAGTGATAGCAATGAGCAGTTCTTC. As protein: CASSSVASDSNEQFF.

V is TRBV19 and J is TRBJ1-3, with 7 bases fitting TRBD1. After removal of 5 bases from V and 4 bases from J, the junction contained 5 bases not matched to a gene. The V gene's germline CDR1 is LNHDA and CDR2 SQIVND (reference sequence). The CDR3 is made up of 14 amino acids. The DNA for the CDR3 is TGTGCCAGTAGTCAGGGGGTTCGGGGAAACACCATATATTTT. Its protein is CASSQGVRGNTIYF.

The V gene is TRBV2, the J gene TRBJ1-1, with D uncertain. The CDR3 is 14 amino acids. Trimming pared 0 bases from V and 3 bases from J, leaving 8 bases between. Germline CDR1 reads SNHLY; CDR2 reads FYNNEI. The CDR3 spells CASSEATTDTEAFF. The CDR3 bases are TGTGCCAGCAGTGAAGCCACCACTGACACTGAAGCTTTCTTT. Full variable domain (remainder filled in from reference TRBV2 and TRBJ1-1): EPEVTQTPSHQVTQMGQEVILRCVPISNHLYFYWYRQILGQKVEFLVSFYNNEISEKSEIFDDQFSVERPDGSNFTLKIRSTKLEDSAMYFCASSEATTDTEAFFGQGTRLTVV.

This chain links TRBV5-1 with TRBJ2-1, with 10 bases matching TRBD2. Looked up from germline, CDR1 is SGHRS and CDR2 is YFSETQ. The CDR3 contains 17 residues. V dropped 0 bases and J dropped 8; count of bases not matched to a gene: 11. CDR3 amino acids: CASSLEAGGLPSYEQFF. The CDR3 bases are TGCGCCAGCAGCTTGGAAGCGGGGGGGCTACCCTCGTATGAGCAGTTCTTC. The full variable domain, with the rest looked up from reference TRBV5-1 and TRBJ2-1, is KAGVTQTPRYLIKTRGQQVTLSCSPISGHRSVSWYQQTPGQGLQFLFEYFSETQRNKGNFPGRFSGRQFSNSRSEMNVSTLELGDSALYLCASSLEAGGLPSYEQFFGPGTRLTVL.